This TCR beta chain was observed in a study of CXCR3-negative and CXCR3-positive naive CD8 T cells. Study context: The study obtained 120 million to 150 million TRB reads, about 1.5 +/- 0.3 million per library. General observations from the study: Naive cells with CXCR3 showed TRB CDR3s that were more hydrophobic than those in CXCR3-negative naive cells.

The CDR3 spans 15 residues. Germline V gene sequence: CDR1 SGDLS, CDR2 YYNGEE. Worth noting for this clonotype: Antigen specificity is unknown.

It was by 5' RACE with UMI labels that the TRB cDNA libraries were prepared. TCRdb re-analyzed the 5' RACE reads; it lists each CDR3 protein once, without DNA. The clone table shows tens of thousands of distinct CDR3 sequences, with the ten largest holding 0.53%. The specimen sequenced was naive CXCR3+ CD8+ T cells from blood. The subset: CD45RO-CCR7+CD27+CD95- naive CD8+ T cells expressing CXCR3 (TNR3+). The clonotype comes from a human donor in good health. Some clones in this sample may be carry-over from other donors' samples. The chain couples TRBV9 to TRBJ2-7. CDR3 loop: CASSVDLGPTYEQYF.